A single sample gave rise to the 7 T cell receptor beta chains below, sequenced in a study of shared clonotypes between healthy human individuals. The protocol was immunoSEQ multiplex PCR, while the TCRdb copy is restricted to in-frame clones and leaves out a portion. The table has more than 550,000 clones, less than 95% seen once. The sample was memory CD8+ T cells from PBMCs. Subset reported: CD45RO+ cells pooled with CCR7-negative TemRA cells. The source of these receptors is a man between 18 and 29 years old in good health. Some clones in this sample may be carry-over from other donors' samples.

This clone has only a few counts. The chain uses TRBV7-9 and TRBJ1-1, with D uncertain. The CDR3 is 12 residues long. Germline loops: CDR1 SEHNR, CDR2 FQNEAQ (reference sequence). Trimming pared 8 bases from V and 5 bases from J, leaving 12 bases between. This CDR3 reads CASGGIGTEAFF. Written as DNA, the CDR3 is TGTGCCAGCGGAGGGATCGGGACTGAAGCTTTCTTT.

This clone was seen a single time. The DNA of the CDR3 is TGCGCCAGCAGCCAAGTGTTCACAGACAATCAGCCCCAGCATTTT. This gives the protein CASSQVFTDNQPQHF. The chain combines TRBV4-1 with TRBJ1-5; D unclear. V was trimmed by 1 base and J by 3 bases, leaving 10 bases between them. The CDR3 is made up of 15 amino acids. From germline, CDR1 is MGHRA and CDR2 YSYEKL.

J is TRBJ2-7 and V is TRBV6-5; TRBD1 is a possible D gene (6 bases). This CDR3 has 11 amino acids. With 4 bases removed from V and 12 bases from J, the gap between germline ends came to 13 bases. Per germline, CDR1 MNHEY and CDR2 SVGAGI. CDR3 region: CASSSLQGWYF. CDR3 in DNA: TGTGCCAGCAGTTCGTTACAGGGTTGGTACTTC.

The chain employs TRBV7-3 and TRBJ1-2; TRBD1 might be the D (5 bases). Germline CDR1 SGHTA, CDR2 FQGTGA. The CDR3 consists of 15 residues. Between the trimmed V and J ends, which lost 5 bases and 4 bases, there was a span of 17 bases. The CDR3 here is CASSPGAGLGYGYTF. CDR3 nucleotides: TGTGCCAGCAGCCCTGGGGCAGGTCTGGGCTATGGCTACACCTTC.

In the case of this clone: Different DNA sequences within this sample yield the same CDR3. The chain carries TRBV27 and TRBJ2-7; D is unresolved. Looked up from germline, CDR1 is MNHEY and CDR2 is SMNVEV (reference sequence). The V gene lost 4 bases and the J gene lost 3 bases, with 7 bases spanning the gap. CDR3 size: 12 residues. CDR3 sequence reads: CASSSGDYEQYF. CDR3 DNA: TGTGCCAGCAGTTCAGGTGACTACGAGCAGTACTTC.

V and J are TRBV7-6 and TRBJ1-3; D is perhaps TRBD1 (6 bases). V lost 8 bases to trimming and J lost 4 bases, with 18 bases between them. Germline V gene data show CDR1 as SGHVS and CDR2 as FNYEAQ. CDR3 length: 15 residues. This CDR3 reads CASFGRGDGGNTIYF. CDR3 DNA: TGTGCCAGCTTCGGTAGGGGGGACGGAGGAAACACCATATATTTT.

J is TRBJ2-1 and V is TRBV30; D gene uncertain. This CDR3 spans 15 amino acids. Trimming cost V 2 bases and J 6 bases, with 17 bases left between them. Germline V gene data show CDR1 as GTSNPN and CDR2 as SVGIG (reference sequence). The CDR3 here is CAWSWSLGPLNEQFF. In nucleotides, the CDR3 is TGTGCCTGGAGTTGGTCATTAGGACCCCTCAATGAGCAGTTCTTC. Full variable domain (rest looked up from reference TRBV30 and TRBJ2-1): SQTIHQWPATLVQPVGSPLSLECTVEGTSNPNLYWYRQAAGRGLQLLFYSVGIGQISSEVPQNLSASRPQDRQFILSSKKLLLSDSGFYLCAWSWSLGPLNEQFFGPGTRLTVL.